This is a list of T cell receptor beta chains from one sample in a study of T cell repertoires in cytomegalovirus infection. TCRdb used MiXCR to reprocess the reads, holding one entry per CDR3 protein. This table has some 940,000 distinct CDR3 sequences, under 40% appearing once. Their recognized antigens are unknown. Sequences were derived from cultured CD8+ T cells from PBMCs, sampled from culture after CMV antigen stimulation. The source of these receptors is a human donor in good health (CMV status not recorded). Some clones in this sample may be carry-over from other donors' samples. Each CDR3 is given with its conserved first and last residue. D genes are given only for firm matches. Part of the rows lack a size; the others show once, few, many or a class for expanded clones.

TRBD2	TRBJ2-7	NA	TRBV6-1	TGTGCCAGCAGTGAAGAGCGGGGGGTCTCCTACGAGCAGTACTTC	CASSEERGVSYEQYF
NA	TRBJ1-2	few	TRBV7-9	TGTGCCAGCAGTCCCCGCCTGGGGGGCGAAGGCTACACCTTC	CASSPRLGGEGYTF
TRBD1	TRBJ2-7	once	TRBV15	TGTGCCACCAGCGACCGGGACAGGGCCTTATGGCGCGAGCAGTACTTC	CATSDRDRALWREQYF
TRBD1	TRBJ1-4	NA	TRBV7-9	TGTGCCAGCAGCCCCTCGGACAGGCCCTCTGGTGAAAAACTGTTTTTT	CASSPSDRPSGEKLFF
NA	TRBJ2-7	many	TRBV12-3/TRBV12-4	TGTGCCAGCAGTTCTTCACAGGGCCCCTACGAGCAGTACTTC	CASSSSQGPYEQYF
NA	TRBJ2-3	few	TRBV2	TGTGCCAGCAGTGACGGCGCACTCTCTAGCACAGATACGCAGTATTTT	CASSDGALSSTDTQYF
TRBD1	TRBJ2-5	once	TRBV29-1	TGCAGCGGCAGGGACAGTCTAGAGACCCAGTACTTC	CSGRDSLETQYF
NA	TRBJ2-2	NA	TRBV24-1	TGTGCCACCAGTGATTTGAATTATGCCGGGGAGCTGTTTTTT	CATSDLNYAGELFF
NA	TRBJ2-2	NA	TRBV19	TGTGCCAGTACTATAGGAGTCGGGGAGCTGTTTTTT	CASTIGVGELFF
NA	TRBJ1-5	few	TRBV5-8	TGTGCCAGCAGCTTCCACAGGGCTAGCAATCAGCCCCAGCATTTT	CASSFHRASNQPQHF
NA	TRBJ1-1	NA	TRBV7-9	TGTGCCAGCAGCCCCACGCCTCGAGAAGAAGCTTTCTTT	CASSPTPREEAFF
NA	TRBJ1-1	many	TRBV7-2	TGTGCCAGCAGCTTCGCCAGGGGAGGGTCTTATACTGAAGCTTTCTTT	CASSFARGGSYTEAFF
NA	TRBJ2-3	many	TRBV7-6	TGTGCCAGCAGCTTTACAGGGTCTAGCACAGATACGCAGTATTTT	CASSFTGSSTDTQYF
TRBD2	TRBJ2-1	few	TRBV5-1	TGCGCCAGCAGCGGAAGCGGGGGCACGGATGAGCAGTTCTTC	CASSGSGGTDEQFF
NA	TRBJ1-2	few	TRBV6-6	TGTGCCAGCGAACGCGGGGGGGTCTATGGCTACACCTTC	CASERGGVYGYTF